This T cell receptor beta chain derives from a study of OX40 agonist ivuxolimab in advanced cancers. Notes on the study in general: The study found among the lowest clonal expansion in partial responders at 0.1-3.0 mg/kg. Clonal expansion by week 6 occurred in CD4+ and CD8+ blood T cells (at 0.1 to 3.0 mg/kg). Expanded peripheral T-cell antigen specificity went undetermined. Expanded clones tended on average to be more numerous among CD8+ T cells than CD4+.

Libraries were prepared by immunoSEQ multiplex PCR; TCRdb keeps only in-frame clonotypes and omits some of them. The sample holds more than 55,000 clones, less than 85% seen once. The V and J ends lost 2 bases and 3 bases, in that order; junction bases with no gene match: 1. CDR1 and CDR2 from the germline V gene are SGHNT and YYREEE (reference sequence). The CDR3 extends over 13 amino acids. Comments on this clone: The antigen is unknown.

The source was CD4+ or CD8+ T cells sorted from blood, collected in a trial of the OX40 agonist ivuxolimab. The TCR was taken from an adult with an advanced solid tumor such as melanoma, head and neck, liver or kidney cancer. This chain joins TRBV5-4 and TRBJ2-5; the match to TRBD1 covers 7 bases. The CDR3 sequence: CASSFTGEETQYF. CDR3 DNA sequence: TGTGCCAGCAGCTTTACAGGGGAAGAGACCCAGTACTTC.